This TCR beta chain was identified in a study of T cell clonotyping in hematopoietic cell transplantation. This CDR3 comprises 11 residues. Deletions cut 4 bases from V and 7 bases from J, with 7 bases between. Germline CDR1 and CDR2: SGHAT and FQNNGV. A remark on this clone: Its antigen is unknown.

Study conclusions and caveats: Without cell sorting, CD4 versus CD8 contributions remain unresolved. Broader posttransplant TCR repertoire diversity was predicted by graft donor and pretransplant recipient Inverse Simpson Index values. At the given depth, recipient repertoires were over 97% de novo clonotypes.

TCRdb's table, derived via immunoSEQ multiplex PCR, lists solely in-frame clones and lacks some. The sample lists 35,000 to 45,000 clones, 94% occurring once. This clonotype was obtained from a woman aged 50 to 60 in good health. Some clones in this sample may be carry-over from other donors' samples. The chain recombines TRBV11-2 with TRBJ1-1, with unresolved D. The material sequenced was peripheral blood mononuclear cells. The CDR3 reads CASSSYNEAFF. The CDR3 DNA reads TGTGCCAGCAGCTCCTACAATGAAGCTTTCTTT.